These 12 T cell receptor beta chains were sequenced from one sample in a study of T cell responses to AZD1222 COVID-19 vaccine. Assay: immunoSEQ multiplex PCR; the TCRdb copy retains only in-frame clones and omits some. The sample includes about 120,000 clones, about 90% of them seen just once. The sequencing here drew on peripheral blood, taken on day 0 of AZD1222 vaccination. The receptors stem from an adult in good health.

The chain links TRBV11-2 to TRBJ2-7; 8 bases map to TRBD1. The CDR3 is made up of 16 amino acids. From germline, CDR1 is SGHAT and CDR2 FQNNGV. The V and J ends lost 3 bases and 4 bases, in that order; junction bases with no gene match: 11. The CDR3 DNA reads as TGTGCCAGCAGCTTGAGGGTTGGACAGGGAAAGTACGAGCAGTACTTC. This sequence encodes CASSLRVGQGKYEQYF.

The chain employs TRBV6-1 and TRBJ2-3; D is perhaps TRBD2 (6 bases). This CDR3 region has 18 residues. Per the germline V gene, CDR1 is MNHNS and CDR2 is SASEGT. Trimming cost V 4 bases and J 0 bases, with 20 bases left between them. CDR3 DNA sequence: TGTGCCAGCAGTGGGGCTATCGGAGGGACGGTGAGCACAGATACGCAGTATTTT. Translation: CASSGAIGGTVSTDTQYF.

This clone was detected once. The rearrangement links TRBV3-1 (or the pseudogene TRBV3-2) to TRBJ2-5, with D unclear. The CDR3 covers 15 residues. The V and J ends lost 4 bases and 0 bases respectively, with 12 bases between them. Germline V gene lookup returns CDR1 LGHDT and CDR2 YNNKEL (reference sequence). The CDR3 reads CASSRLSSYQETQYF. The CDR3 DNA sequence: TGTGCCAGCAGCCGTCTTTCCTCGTACCAAGAGACCCAGTACTTC.

This chain uses TRBV4-2 with TRBJ2-1; 7 positions agree with TRBD1. There are 14 residues in the CDR3. The V segment lost 5 bases and the J segment 6 bases; nucleotides outside the gene matches: 7. The germline gives CDR1 LGHNA, CDR2 YNFKEQ. The CDR3 DNA follows: TGTGCCAGCAGCGCACAGGGGATTGGCAATGAGCAGTTCTTC. Encoded protein: CASSAQGIGNEQFF.

The CDR3 coding sequence is TGTGCCAGCAGCCAAGGGGAGGCTAGCGGGAGGGGTGAGCAGTTCTTC. Its translation: CASSQGEASGRGEQFF. The rearrangement links TRBV4-2 to TRBJ2-1; 12 nucleotides match TRBD2. V lost 1 base and J lost 9; bases outside the gene matches: 7. The CDR3 loop spans 16 amino acids. CDR1 LGHNA and CDR2 YNFKEQ come from the germline V gene.

This chain connects TRBV29-1 to TRBJ1-2; 9 bases line up with TRBD1. Trimming took 7 bases from V and 8 from J; bases not matched to a gene: 17. This CDR3 is built from 15 residues. Looked up from germline, CDR1 is SQVTM and CDR2 is ANQGSEA. CDR3 sequence reads: CSAGTGLAGRGGYTF. The DNA for the CDR3 is TGCAGCGCCGGGACAGGGCTGGCTGGTCGGGGAGGCTACACCTTC.

CDR3 DNA: TGTGCCAGCAGCCAAGGGTCCTGGACTGCTTATGGCTACACCTTC. Translated: CASSQGSWTAYGYTF. This rearrangement joins TRBV3-1 (or the pseudogene TRBV3-2) to TRBJ1-2; D gene ambiguous. V was clipped by 1 base and J by 5 bases, with 14 bases between them. The germline CDR1 and CDR2 sequences are LGHDT and YNNKEL (reference sequence). This CDR3 spans 15 amino acids.

The genes are TRBV29-1 and TRBJ1-1; D unresolved. The CDR3 totals 13 residues. Germline V gives CDR1 SQVTM, CDR2 ANQGSEA. V was shortened by 1 base and J by 1 base, with 7 bases between the two germline ends. The chain's CDR3 is CSVEVQRNTEAFF. For the CDR3, the DNA is TGCAGCGTTGAAGTACAGAGGAACACTGAAGCTTTCTTT.

V usage is TRBV12-3 or TRBV12-4 and J usage is TRBJ2-7; D is unresolved. CDR3 length equals 12 residues. V lost 4 bases and J lost 5, with 9 bases in between. CDR3 nucleotides: TGTGCCAGCAGTTCAGACAAAAACGAGCAGTACTTC. It specifies CASSSDKNEQYF.

This rearrangement joins TRBV28 to TRBJ2-5; D gene ambiguous. Germline V CDR1 and CDR2: MDHEN, SYDVKM. Trimming shortened V by 6 bases and J by 1 base, and 15 bases separated the two germline ends. The CDR3 extends over 15 amino acids. CDR3 coding DNA: TGTGCCAGCAGGTCCGACGTGGCAGCCCAAGAGACCCAGTACTTC. Its protein is CASRSDVAAQETQYF.

The chain has TRBV5-4 and TRBJ2-7; maybe TRBD1 (5 bases). The CDR3 has 14 residues. V shed 2 bases and J shed 2 bases, with 11 bases lying between them. CDR1 SGHNT and CDR2 YYREEE come from the germline V gene (reference sequence). CDR3 in DNA: TGTGCCAGCAGCTTAGGAGACAGACCCTACGAGCAGTACTTC. Translating it yields CASSLGDRPYEQYF.

V is TRBV5-5 and J is TRBJ2-5; perhaps TRBD2 as D (5 bases). Looked up from germline, CDR1 is SGHKS and CDR2 is YYEKEE (reference sequence). V lost 0 bases and J lost 4, with 19 bases in between. The CDR3 is 17 residues long. The CDR3 spells CASSLVELSGWVETQYF. In DNA form, the CDR3 reads TGTGCCAGCAGCTTGGTTGAATTATCGGGGTGGGTAGAGACCCAGTACTTC. Supplemented by reference TRBV5-5 and TRBJ2-5, the full variable domain reads DAGVTQSPTHLIKTRGQQVTLRCSPISGHKSVSWYQQVLGQGPQFIFQYYEKEERGRGNFPDRFSARQFPNYSSELNVNALLLGDSALYLCASSLVELSGWVETQYFGPGTRLLVL.